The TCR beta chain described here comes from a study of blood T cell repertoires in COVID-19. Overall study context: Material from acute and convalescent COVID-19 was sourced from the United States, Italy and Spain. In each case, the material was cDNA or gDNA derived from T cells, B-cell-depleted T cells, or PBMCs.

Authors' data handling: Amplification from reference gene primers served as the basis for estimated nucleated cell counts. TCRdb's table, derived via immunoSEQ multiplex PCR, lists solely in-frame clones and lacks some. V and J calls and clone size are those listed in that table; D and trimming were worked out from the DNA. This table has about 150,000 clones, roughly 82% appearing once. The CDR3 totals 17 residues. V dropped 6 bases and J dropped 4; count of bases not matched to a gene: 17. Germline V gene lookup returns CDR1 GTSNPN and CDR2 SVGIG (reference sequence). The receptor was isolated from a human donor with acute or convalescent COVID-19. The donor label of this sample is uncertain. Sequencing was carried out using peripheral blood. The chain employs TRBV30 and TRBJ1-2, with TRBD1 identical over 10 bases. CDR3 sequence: CACPGGDRGRRPYGYTF. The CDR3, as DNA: TGTGCCTGTCCCGGGGGAGACAGGGGGCGCCGGCCCTATGGCTACACCTTC.